Included here is one TCR beta chain sequence, with context. The TCRbeta library incorporated unique molecular identifiers. From the PCR reads, TCRdb called clonotypes with MiXCR, one entry per CDR3 protein. The table shows 490,000 or so distinct CDR3 sequences, with around 13% occurring only once. The CDR3 consists of 12 residues. Trimming cost V 1 base and J 4 bases, with 4 bases left between them. Germline CDR1 LGHNT, CDR2 FRNRAP. The sample is drawn from a study of T-cell reconstitution after alpha-beta-depleted transplantation in children. The TCR was taken from a human donor who donated a stem cell graft to a child with combined immunodeficiency. The V and J genes are TRBV12-5 and TRBJ1-1; D call uncertain. The sample here was PBMCs from the stem cell graft donor, taken from the stem cell graft. CDR3 protein: CASGLGGTEAFF. The CDR3 DNA follows: TGTGCTAGTGGTTTGGGGGGCACTGAAGCTTTCTTT. Supplemented by reference TRBV12-5 and TRBJ1-1, the full variable domain reads DARVTQTPRHKVTEMGQEVTMRCQPILGHNTVFWYRQTMMQGLELLAYFRNRAPLDDSGMPKDRFSAEMPDATLATLKIQPSEPRDSAVYFCASGLGGTEAFFGQGTRLTVV.